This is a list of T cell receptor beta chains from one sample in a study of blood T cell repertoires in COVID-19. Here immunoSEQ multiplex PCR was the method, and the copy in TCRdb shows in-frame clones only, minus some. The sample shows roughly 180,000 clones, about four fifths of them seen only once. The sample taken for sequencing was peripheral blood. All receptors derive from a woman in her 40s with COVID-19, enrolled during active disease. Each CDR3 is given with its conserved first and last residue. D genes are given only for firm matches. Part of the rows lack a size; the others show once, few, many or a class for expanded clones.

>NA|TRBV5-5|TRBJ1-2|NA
CASSLSHRVNYGYTF
TGTGCCAGCAGCTTGTCGCACAGGGTAAACTATGGCTACACCTTC
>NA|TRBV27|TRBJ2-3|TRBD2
CASSLFGWERGGADTQYF
TGTGCCAGCAGTTTATTCGGTTGGGAGCGGGGGGGAGCAGATACGCAGTATTTT
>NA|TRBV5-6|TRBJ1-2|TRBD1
CASSPKTGNDYGYTF
TGTGCCAGCAGTCCTAAGACAGGGAATGACTATGGCTACACCTTC
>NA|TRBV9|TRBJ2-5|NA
CASSVGGRETQYF
TGTGCCAGCAGCGTAGGAGGTCGAGAGACCCAGTACTTC
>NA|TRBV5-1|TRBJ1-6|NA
CASTESGSYNSPLHF
TGCGCCAGCACCGAATCGGGCTCCTATAATTCACCCCTCCACTTT
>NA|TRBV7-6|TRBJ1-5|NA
CASSFAGQPQHF
TGTGCCAGCAGCTTCGCGGGTCAGCCCCAGCATTTT
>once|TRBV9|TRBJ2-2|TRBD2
CASSPRLVAGAQNTGELFF
TGTGCCAGCAGCCCCCGACTCGTAGCGGGGGCTCAGAACACCGGGGAGCTGTTTTTT
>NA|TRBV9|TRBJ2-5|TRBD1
CASSVGLTGGETQYF
TGTGCCAGCAGCGTAGGCCTGACAGGGGGGGAGACCCAGTACTTC
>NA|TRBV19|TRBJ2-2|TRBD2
CASSIRGRARDTGELFF
TGTGCCAGTAGCATCCGCGGGAGGGCCAGGGACACCGGGGAGCTGTTTTTT
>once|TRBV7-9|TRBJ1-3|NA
CASSLLIDTIYF
TGTGCCAGCAGCTTACTTATAGACACCATATATTTT
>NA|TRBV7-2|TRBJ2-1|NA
CASSPTVYNEQFF
TGTGCCAGCAGCCCGACAGTCTACAATGAGCAGTTCTTC
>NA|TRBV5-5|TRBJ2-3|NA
CASSTRTGTDTQYF
TGTGCCAGCAGCACTAGGACAGGCACAGATACGCAGTATTTT
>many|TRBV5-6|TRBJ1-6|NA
CASSLITGSFSSPLHF
TGTGCCAGCAGCTTGATCACGGGATCCTTCTCTTCACCCCTCCACTTT
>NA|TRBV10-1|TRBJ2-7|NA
CAKTIPRDGHEQYF
TGCGCCAAAACGATCCCACGGGATGGTCACGAGCAGTACTTC
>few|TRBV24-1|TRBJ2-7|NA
CATSDNNDEQYF
TGTGCCACCAGTGACAACAATGACGAGCAGTACTTC
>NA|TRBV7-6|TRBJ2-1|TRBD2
CASSLVSGRFLNEQFF
TGTGCCAGCAGCTTAGTCAGCGGGAGATTTTTGAATGAGCAGTTCTTC
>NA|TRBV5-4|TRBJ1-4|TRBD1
CASSLSATGGVEKLFF
TGTGCCAGCAGCTTATCCGCGACAGGGGGCGTTGAAAAACTGTTTTTT
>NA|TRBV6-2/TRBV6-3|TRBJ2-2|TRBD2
CASSFGTRTGELFF
TGTGCCAGCAGTTTCGGGACTAGAACCGGGGAGCTGTTTTTT
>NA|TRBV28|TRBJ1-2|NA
CASSSFRAHGYTF
TGTGCCAGCAGTTCCTTCAGGGCTCATGGCTACACCTTC
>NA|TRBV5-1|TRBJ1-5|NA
CASSLAGQRGNQPQHF
TGCGCCAGCAGCTTGGCCGGACAGAGGGGCAATCAGCCCCAGCATTTT
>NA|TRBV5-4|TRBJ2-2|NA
CASSFPESQLNTGELFF
TGTGCCAGCAGCTTCCCGGAGTCCCAGTTGAACACCGGGGAGCTGTTTTTT
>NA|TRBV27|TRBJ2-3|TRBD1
CASSFIGQGSADTQYF
TGTGCCAGCAGTTTTATAGGACAGGGTTCCGCAGATACGCAGTATTTT
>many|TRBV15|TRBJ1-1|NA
CATSADRYTEAFF
TGTGCCACCAGCGCTGACAGATATACTGAAGCTTTCTTT
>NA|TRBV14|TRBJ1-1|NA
CASSQVRGGKNTEAFF
TGTGCCAGCAGCCAAGTCCGGGGAGGAAAGAACACTGAAGCTTTCTTT
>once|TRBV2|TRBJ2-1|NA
CASIGINHNEQFF
TGTGCCAGCATCGGGATAAACCACAATGAGCAGTTCTTC
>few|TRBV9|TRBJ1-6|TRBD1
CASSSHRGNSPLHF
TGTGCCAGCAGCTCTCACAGGGGTAATTCACCCCTCCACTTT
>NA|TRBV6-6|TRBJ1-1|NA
CASSTNVGASGTNGRTEAFF
TGTGCCAGCAGCACCAACGTAGGGGCAAGCGGGACAAATGGTCGCACTGAAGCTTTCTTT
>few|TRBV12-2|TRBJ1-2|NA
CASRLAYNRNYGYTF
TGTGCAAGTCGCTTAGCGTATAACAGGAACTATGGCTACACCTTC
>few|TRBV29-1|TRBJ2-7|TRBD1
CSVGPTGSGEQYF
TGCAGCGTTGGCCCGACAGGGTCAGGCGAGCAGTACTTC
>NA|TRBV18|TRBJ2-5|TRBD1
CASSPRGQGGETQYF
TGTGCCAGCTCACCCCGGGGACAGGGTGGAGAGACCCAGTACTTC
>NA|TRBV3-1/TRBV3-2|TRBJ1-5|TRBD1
CASSQAQGINQPQHF
TGTGCCAGCAGCCAAGCACAGGGGATCAATCAGCCCCAGCATTTT
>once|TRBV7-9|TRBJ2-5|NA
CASSGLSGYQETQYF
TGTGCCAGCAGCGGACTATCAGGCTACCAAGAGACCCAGTACTTC
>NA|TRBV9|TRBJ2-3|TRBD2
CASSVGGGRRGLASDTQYF
TGTGCCAGCAGCGTAGGAGGGGGCCGGAGGGGACTAGCATCAGATACGCAGTATTTT
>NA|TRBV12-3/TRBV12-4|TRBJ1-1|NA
CASSLKGTEAFF
TGTGCCAGCAGTTTAAAGGGGACTGAAGCTTTCTTT
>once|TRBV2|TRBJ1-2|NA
CASSEAAVYGYTF
TGTGCCAGCAGTGAGGCGGCAGTCTATGGCTACACCTTC
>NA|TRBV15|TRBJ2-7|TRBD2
CATSRGGGVEQYF
TGTGCCACCAGCAGAGGTGGGGGGGTCGAGCAGTACTTC
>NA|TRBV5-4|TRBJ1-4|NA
CASSSGHPATNEKLFF
TGTGCCAGCAGCTCGGGACACCCTGCAACTAATGAAAAACTGTTTTTT
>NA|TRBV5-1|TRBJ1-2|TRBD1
CASSTPGTDFGYTF
TGCGCCAGCAGCACCCCCGGGACAGATTTTGGCTACACCTTC
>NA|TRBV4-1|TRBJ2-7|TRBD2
CASSLMGLAGEEQYF
TGCGCCAGCAGCCTCATGGGACTAGCGGGAGAAGAGCAGTACTTC
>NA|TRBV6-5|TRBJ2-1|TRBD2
CASKTGGGRNEQFF
TGTGCCAGCAAGACGGGGGGGGGCCGCAATGAGCAGTTCTTC
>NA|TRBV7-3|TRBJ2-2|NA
CASSQIPGLSNNTGELFF
TGTGCCAGCAGCCAAATACCTGGACTATCAAACAACACCGGGGAGCTGTTTTTT
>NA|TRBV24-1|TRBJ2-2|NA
CATSDYDSNTGELFF
TGTGCCACCAGTGACTACGACAGCAACACCGGGGAGCTGTTTTTT
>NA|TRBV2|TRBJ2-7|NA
CASGRGYEQYF
TGTGCCAGCGGGAGAGGGTACGAGCAGTACTTC
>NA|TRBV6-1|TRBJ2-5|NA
CASRVGQNQETQYF
TGTGCCAGCAGAGTCGGACAGAACCAAGAGACCCAGTACTTC
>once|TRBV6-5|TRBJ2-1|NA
CASRPWSSYNEQFF
TGTGCCAGCAGGCCCTGGAGCTCCTACAATGAGCAGTTCTTC